This T cell receptor beta chain emerged from a study of T cells in Graves' hyperthyroidism and ophthalmopathy (dated by TCRdb to the late 2010s). Study-level background: Peripheral blood samples were taken at initial diagnosis, before any treatment was given. To identify distinguishing TCR V-J signatures, a discovery cohort of 100 or so patients was used, comprising 40 to 45 with Graves' ophthalmopathy and some 60 with stable Graves' hyperthyroidism. Prospective prediction of ophthalmopathy was tested in an independent validation cohort consisting of fewer than 20 hyperthyroidism patients and approximately 16 patients who later progressed to ophthalmopathy. The roughly 100 discovery patients were divided at random into training and test sets in a 7:3 ratio. The study also compared thyroid tissue and blood T-cell repertoires from a handful of Graves' hyperthyroidism patients. After blood sampling, hyperthyroidism patients were treated with methimazole at a starting dose of 30 mg daily, and ophthalmopathy patients were treated with high-dose intravenous methylprednisolone. TCR Vbeta CDR3 sequencing of 135 peripheral blood samples (over 40 ophthalmopathy, roughly 74 hyperthyroidism and approximately 17 progressor patients) is reported in the paper.

The table lists this clonotype with many counts. Its antigen target is currently unknown. Per-base quality was not reported, and no clone a single base away is much larger than it. Hyperthyroidism patients were aged 18 to 65 years and newly diagnosed, with disease duration of less than 2 months. Any patient with an uncontrolled infection, another autoimmune disease, pregnancy or lactation was excluded. Diagnoses were based on clinical symptoms, serum thyroxine and TRAb, thyroid ultrasound and orbital computed tomography. For progressor patients, blood was drawn at the first diagnosis of hyperthyroidism, before any ophthalmopathy symptoms had appeared. PBMCs were separated from under 11 ml of fresh peripheral blood using Ficoll-Paque density gradient centrifugation. Progressor patients were initially diagnosed with Graves' hyperthyroidism and developed ophthalmopathy during follow-up. Total RNA was extracted using Trizol reagent, and RNA quality was assessed on an Agilent 2100 Bioanalyzer.

Amplification of TCR beta CDR3 regions was carried out from RNA transcripts. A first-round RT-PCR of the TCR CDR3 used the HTBI primer set with the Qiagen OneStep RT-PCR kit. Libraries were constructed in a second round of multiplex PCR, after which size selection and purification were performed. Libraries were sequenced paired-end with 100 bp reads on an Illumina HiSeq2000. Per the original workflow: SOAPnuke was used to process the raw data, with reads discarded if the reads contained adapters or uncalled bases, had a mean Phred below 15, or lacked an exact constant-primer or identifier match. High-quality paired reads were merged with COPE v1.2.5, and unique nucleotide sequences were defined as clonotypes. MiTCR v1.1 was used to align clonotypes to the IMGT TRBV, TRBD and TRBJ reference segments. The analysis was restricted to V-J combinations with a frequency above 0.0001, which together covered just over 99% of the repertoires. A TCS score was defined as the ratio of F50 (clonal expansion) to E x V (chaos), with BLOSUM62-based TCRdist applied between CDR3 peptides within each V-J. Welch's t-statistics and random forest reduced approximately 520 V-J features to 13, which were used in a naive Bayes classifier (R e1071). Clones were called with MiXCR by TCRdb after fastp trimmed the public reads at Q25, and only in-frame beta chains were retained. Rows are unified per CDR3 protein, each entry keeping the most common DNA and genes. The authors' filters were not applied to this entry. The sample table lists around 700,000 distinct CDR3 sequences, around a sixth of them with a count of one. The top ten clones comprise around 17% of the sample.

The CDR3 numbers 12 residues from cysteine through phenylalanine. CDR3 DNA is the only sequence kept; it has 36 bases, read in frame from the first base. V drops 1 base and J drops 6 bases, leaving 7 bases in between. CDR1 and CDR2 are read off the germline V gene (reference sequence) as LGHDT and YNNKEL. Results and caveats for the whole study, not just this receptor: In cross-validation, a model built on a 13 V-J signature told ophthalmopathy apart from stable hyperthyroidism with under 90% sensitivity and about 81% specificity, and in testing the same model reached 80%/75%. Most expanded thyroid clonotypes (frequency above 0.001) were also found in blood, which suggests that blood repertoires may mirror thyroid immune responses. Sample size was not statistically predetermined, and blinding of investigators to group allocation was not performed. In validation, the model predicted progression to ophthalmopathy a median of roughly 6.2 months before onset, with over 55% sensitivity and about 72% specificity.

What was sequenced was blood. The source is a woman aged 50 to 60 with Graves' hyperthyroidism that later progressed to Graves' ophthalmopathy. In this chain, TRBV3-1 is recombined with TRBJ2-7, and possibly TRBD1, on 5 matching bases. The CDR3 region: CASSQGTTEQYF. In nucleotides, the sequence is TGTGCCAGCAGCCAAGGGACAACCGAGCAGTACTTC.